These 11 T cell receptor beta chains came from one sample sequenced in a study of blood T cell repertoires in COVID-19 (dated by TCRdb to 2020 to 2021). Library prep was done by the immunoSEQ multiplex PCR assay. The table comes from immuneACCESS by way of TCRdb, which keeps in-frame sequences with V and J called. Part of the clones is missing from these tables; in studies checked, under half for an unresolved V gene and the rest for unknown reasons. Within this sample are approximately 490,000 clones, with 87% of them counted one time only. The leading ten clones occupy around 0.7% of the sample. Sequencing was done on a sample of PBMCs or T cells enriched from blood (not recorded which). Receptors were obtained from a woman aged 18 to 35 who had recovered from COVID-19.

This clone showed up just a few times. The chain links TRBV19 to TRBJ2-4; TRBD2 is a possible D gene (6 bases). Germline V CDR1 and CDR2: LNHDA, SQIVND (reference sequence). Trimming shortened V by 5 bases and J by 13 bases, and 21 bases separated the two germline ends. CDR3 length equals 14 residues. CDR3 in DNA: TGTGCCAGTAGTCCGGCACTTCAGGGAGGAGGGCAGTACTTC. Residues: CASSPALQGGGQYF.

The genes are TRBV5-5 and TRBJ2-1, with 11 bases fitting TRBD2. The J segment lost 4 bases and the V segment lost 5 bases, leaving 5 bases of the junction unmatched. The CDR3 has 15 amino acids. Per germline, CDR1 SGHKS and CDR2 YYEKEE (reference sequence). CDR3 residues: CASRLTSGAYNEQFF. The CDR3 bases are TGTGCCAGCAGATTGACTAGCGGGGCTTACAATGAGCAGTTCTTC.

The chain uses TRBV2 and TRBJ2-7, with 7 bases that match TRBD2. V gave up 8 bases and J gave up 0 bases; unmatched junction bases: 7. The CDR3 totals 14 residues. Germline CDR1 SNHLY, CDR2 FYNNEI. The DNA for the CDR3 is TGTGCCAGCGGATTCGGGGGGAGCTCCTACGAGCAGTACTTC. Residues: CASGFGGSSYEQYF.

This sequence joins TRBV2 and TRBJ2-1; TRBD2 might be the D (7 bases). The CDR3 sequence is 14 residues long. Trimming pared 7 bases from V and 7 bases from J, leaving 17 bases between. Per the germline V gene, CDR1 is SNHLY and CDR2 is FYNNEI. The DNA of the CDR3 is TGTGCCAGCAACCAGGTGGGGGGGGCGAATGAGCAGTTCTTC. Its translation is CASNQVGGANEQFF.

V and J are TRBV5-1 and TRBJ2-5; 8 bases are shared with TRBD2. Trimming took 2 bases from V and 4 from J; bases not matched to a gene: 1. The CDR3 is 13 amino acids. CDR1 SGHRS and CDR2 YFSETQ come from the germline V gene. The CDR3, as DNA: TGCGCCAGCAGCTTAACTAGCGGAGAGACCCAGTACTTC. As protein: CASSLTSGETQYF.

The V gene is TRBV2, the J gene TRBJ1-5; D is unresolved. The CDR3 extends over 14 amino acids. CDR1 is SNHLY, CDR2 FYNNEI, per germline. V lost 1 base and J 9 bases, leaving 13 bases between the germline ends. CDR3 region: CASSEDPQVGPQHF. The CDR3 nucleotides are TGTGCCAGCAGTGAAGACCCCCAGGTCGGGCCCCAGCATTTT.

The gene calls are TRBV16 and TRBJ2-7, with D unclear. The CDR3 consists of 12 residues. Trimming removed 0 bases from V and 5 bases from J, with 5 bases in between. The germline CDR1 and CDR2 sequences are KGHSY and FQNENV. The CDR3 bases are TGTGCCAGCAGCCAATCCAACAACGAGCAGTACTTC. This codes for CASSQSNNEQYF.

The rearrangement joins TRBV10-3 to TRBJ2-1; 8 bases are a match to TRBD2. Trimming cost V 4 bases and J 10 bases; bases outside gene matches: 6. The CDR3 is 13 residues long. Germline V gene sequence: CDR1 ENHRY, CDR2 SYGVKD. For the CDR3, the DNA is TGTGCCATCAGTGCTCGGGGGGGGTCGGAGCAGTTCTTC. Translating gives CAISARGGSEQFF.

This clone was detected only a few times. The chain couples TRBV5-1 to TRBJ2-1, with 12 bases lining up with TRBD2. This CDR3 is 15 amino acids long. Germline trimming cut 3 bases from V and 6 bases from J; bases unmatched to any gene: 4. CDR1 is SGHRS, CDR2 YFSETQ, per germline. DNA of the CDR3: TGCGCCAGCAGCTCGGGACTAGCGGGTTCCAATGAGCAGTTCTTC. It is translated as CASSSGLAGSNEQFF.

This chain uses TRBV2 with TRBJ2-3; 8 bases agree with TRBD1. Germline V gene data show CDR1 as SNHLY and CDR2 as FYNNEI. The CDR3 loop spans 14 amino acids. J lost 5 bases, V lost 6 bases, and 7 bases had no gene match. CDR3 amino acids: CASSPDREVDTQYF. The CDR3 region has the DNA TGTGCCAGCAGCCCGGACAGGGAGGTAGATACGCAGTATTTT.

This sequence joins TRBV7-2 and TRBJ2-5; 10 bases agree with TRBD2. V trimming: 0 bases; J trimming: 5 bases; junction bases outside the gene matches: 6. The CDR3 runs to 16 residues. Germline-derived CDR1 and CDR2 are SGHTA and FQGNSA. The CDR3 DNA is TGTGCCAGCAGCTTAGCGCGAGCGGGGGGGCAGGAGACCCAGTACTTC. Encoded protein: CASSLARAGGQETQYF.